The 3 T cell receptor beta chains given below trace back to one sample, sequenced in a study of human T cells and chemical hapten exposure. TCRdb analysed the RACE reads with MiXCR anew, one entry per CDR3 protein. The table includes approximately 340,000 distinct CDR3 sequences, approximately 6.3% detected once. The time point was: patch test 1, 2 weeks after DPC sensitization. As for treatment: therapeutic diphenylcyclopropenone sensitization with weekly scalp DPC. Sequenced material: whole blood, taken in connection with sensitization to the hapten diphenylcyclopropenone (DPC). All receptors derive from a woman under 30 with alopecia areata. Some clones in this sample may be carry-over from other donors' samples.

V gene TRBV12-3 or TRBV12-4 combines with J gene TRBJ1-5; D unresolved. Trimming took off 6 bases at V and 6 bases at J, with 18 bases between the two ends. The CDR3 totals 15 residues. The CDR3 sequence: CASSVWGEPGQPQHF. The CDR3, as DNA: TGTGCCAGCAGCGTTTGGGGTGAACCGGGTCAGCCCCAGCATTTT.

In this sample, this clonotype turned up many times. The rearrangement links TRBV7-9 to TRBJ2-7; D is ambiguous. This CDR3 is 15 amino acids long. CDR1 is SEHNR, CDR2 FQNEAQ, per germline (reference sequence). V lost 2 bases and J lost 2, with 13 bases in between. The CDR3 sequence: CASSLKVPGAYEQYF. In DNA form, the CDR3 reads TGTGCCAGCAGCTTAAAGGTGCCCGGCGCCTACGAGCAGTACTTC.

This clonotype was observed many times. The chain has TRBV6-2 or TRBV6-3 and TRBJ2-2; 9 nucleotides line up with TRBD1. The CDR3 totals 15 residues. Germline V lookup: CDR1 MNHEY, CDR2 SVGEGT. V gave up 6 bases and J gave up 5 bases; unmatched junction bases: 7. CDR3 bases: TGTGCCAGCAGAGAGGGACAGGGCCAGACCGGGGAGCTGTTTTTT. Amino acids: CASREGQGQTGELFF.